This T cell receptor beta chain appears in the sequencing data of a study of blood T cell repertoires in COVID-19. Study details: COVID-19 samples from acute and convalescent phases originated in the United States, Italy and Spain. The cDNA or gDNA used as material had been derived from T cells, B-cell-depleted T cells, or PBMCs.

V lost 2 bases, J lost 2 bases, and 11 bases lay in between. From germline, CDR1 is SGHRS and CDR2 YFSETQ. This CDR3 contains 14 residues. In the original workflow: Reference gene primers were amplified, and this amplification served to estimate nucleated cell counts. Profiling relied on immunoSEQ multiplex PCR, and the TCRdb table lists in-frame clones only, not all of them. V and J calls and clone size are those listed in that table; D and trimming were worked out from the DNA. Found here are about 80,000 clones, around four fifths of them singletons; the top ten hold under 30%. The clonotype originates from a human donor in a cohort sampled during active COVID-19. The V and J genes are TRBV5-1 and TRBJ2-7; D remains unclear. Sequenced: peripheral blood. As DNA, the CDR3 is TGCGCCAGCAGCTTTAGCCCCAGAACCTACGAGCAGTACTTC. Its translation: CASSFSPRTYEQYF.